The T cell receptor (beta chain) under discussion was sequenced for a study of cytomegalovirus exposure and HLA in healthy donors. Whole-study results and caveats: Prediction of most subjects' HLA-A and HLA-B alleles by TCR beta sequences was reportedly accurate. Presence/absence analyses supposed approximately even sequencing depth among donors. Later analysis revealed greater clonal expansion in HLA-associated TCR beta chains than in equally common others. A later analysis linked a missense variant in DCLRE1C to the trimming of TCR beta V and J genes.

Researchers ran the PCR with 60 Vbeta and 13 Jbeta primers. Generated by immunoSEQ multiplex PCR, the TCRdb table keeps only in-frame clones and is missing some. This table has 200,000 or so clones, roughly 74% appearing once. The CDR3 runs 15 residues. The germline V gene encodes CDR1 MNHEY and CDR2 SVGAGI. The V segment lost 4 bases and the J segment 4 bases; nucleotides outside the gene matches: 8. Of note for this clone: Its antigen is not identified.

This TCR was sampled from a woman aged 30 to 39 in good health and CMV-seropositive. The sequenced material came from PBMCs. This chain uses TRBV6-5 with TRBJ2-7; 9 bases map to TRBD1. In DNA form, the CDR3 reads TGTGCCAGCAGTTTGGGGGGGACAGGGTCGTACGAGCAGTACTTC. This gives the protein CASSLGGTGSYEQYF.